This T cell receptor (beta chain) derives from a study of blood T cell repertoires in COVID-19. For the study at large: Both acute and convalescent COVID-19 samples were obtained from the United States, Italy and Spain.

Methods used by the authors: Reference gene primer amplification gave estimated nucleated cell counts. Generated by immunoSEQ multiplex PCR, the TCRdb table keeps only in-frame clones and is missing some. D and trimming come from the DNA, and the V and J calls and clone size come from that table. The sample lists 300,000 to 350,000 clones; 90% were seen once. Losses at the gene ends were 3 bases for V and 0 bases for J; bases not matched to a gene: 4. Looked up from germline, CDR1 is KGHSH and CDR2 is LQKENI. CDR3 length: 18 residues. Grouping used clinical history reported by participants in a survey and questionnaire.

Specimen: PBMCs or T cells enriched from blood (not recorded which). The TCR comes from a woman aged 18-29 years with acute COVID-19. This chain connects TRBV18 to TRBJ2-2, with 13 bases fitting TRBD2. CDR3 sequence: CASSPGLAGTTNTGELFF. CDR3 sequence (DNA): TGTGCCAGCTCACCGGGACTAGCGGGAACCACGAACACCGGGGAGCTGTTTTTT. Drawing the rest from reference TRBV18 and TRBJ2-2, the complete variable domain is NAGVMQNPRHLVRRRGQEARLRCSPMKGHSHVYWYRQLPEEGLKFMVYLQKENIIDESGMPKERFSAEFPKEGPSILRIQQVVRGDSAAYFCASSPGLAGTTNTGELFFGEGSRLTVL.